What follows are 28 T cell receptor beta chains derived from one specimen sequenced in a study of molecular identifiers for immune sequencing clone quantification. MiXCR, applied by TCRdb to the PCR reads, yields one record per CDR3 protein. This table holds tens of thousands of distinct CDR3 sequences, around a sixth found once. Sequencing used naive CD8+ T cells from blood, with Jurkat cell RNA spiked in. Subset meaning: FACS-sorted CD8+CD4-CCR7+CD45RA+ naive T cells. The receptor source for this set is a human donor in good health. Some libraries in this study had Jurkat cell RNA spiked in.

This clonotype was seen repeatedly, ten times or more. The chain recombines TRBV12-3 or TRBV12-4 with TRBJ1-5, with D uncertain. The CDR3 sequence is 14 residues long. Trimming removed 3 bases at V and 0 bases at J, with 6 bases between. CDR3 in amino acids: CASSFPDSNQPQHF. The CDR3 DNA sequence: TGTGCCAGCAGTTTCCCCGATAGCAATCAGCCCCAGCATTTT.

This clonotype occurred a few times. Given a much more abundant clone one base away, this may be a read error. This chain connects TRBV15 to TRBJ2-3, with D possibly being TRBD2 (5 bases). The V gene's germline CDR1 is LNHNV and CDR2 YYDKDF (reference sequence). The CDR3 loop spans 13 amino acids. This chain's CDR3 is CATTPPMGDAQYF. The CDR3, as DNA: TGTGCCACCACCCCGCCCATGGGAGATGCGCAGTATTTT.

The rearrangement links TRBV27 to TRBJ2-1; D is possibly TRBD2 (5 bases). Between the trimmed V and J ends, which lost 6 bases and 0 bases, there was a span of 9 bases. The germline CDR1 and CDR2 sequences are MNHEY and SMNVEV (reference sequence). The CDR3 is 14 amino acids. The CDR3, as DNA: TGTGCCAGCAGGAAGCGGAACTCCTACAATGAGCAGTTCTTC. It codes for CASRKRNSYNEQFF.

This clonotype was seen repeatedly, ten times or more. J is TRBJ1-5 and V is TRBV27, with D possibly TRBD1 on 6 matching bases. This CDR3 spans 14 amino acids. With 6 bases removed from V and 6 bases from J, the gap between germline ends came to 15 bases. CDR1 MNHEY and CDR2 SMNVEV come from the germline V gene (reference sequence). The CDR3 sequence: CASSQKGVSQPQHF. The DNA of the CDR3 is TGTGCCAGCAGCCAAAAGGGGGTCAGTCAGCCCCAGCATTTT.

Details on this clonotype: This likely comes from a read error, as the CDR3 has no conserved phenylalanine or tryptophan at its end. The CDR3 here is CASSLVVLLAGMHGTDTQYS. The CDR3 DNA follows: TGTGCCAGCAGCTTAGTGGTCCTCCTAGCGGGAATGCATGGCACAGACACGCAGTATTCT. This chain connects TRBV7-2 to TRBJ2-3, with 9 bases that match TRBD2. CDR3 length: 20 residues. Germline CDR1 and CDR2: SGHTA and FQGNSA.

The chain couples TRBV27 to TRBJ2-1; D is tentatively TRBD1 or TRBD2 (5 bases each). The CDR3 has 16 residues. The ends were cut back, 2 bases at V and 4 bases at J, with 15 bases in the middle. Germline V lookup: CDR1 MNHEY, CDR2 SMNVEV (reference sequence). CDR3 coding DNA: TGTGCCAGCAGTTTACAGGGTCTAGCTTCTTACAATGAGCAGTTCTTC. Translated: CASSLQGLASYNEQFF.

Ten or more counts support this clonotype. This chain links TRBV9 with TRBJ2-4; 9 nucleotides line up with TRBD2. V lost 4 bases, J lost 0 bases, and 8 bases stayed unmatched. Germline assignment: CDR1 SGDLS and CDR2 YYNGEE. The CDR3 is 17 residues long. The CDR3 spells CASSSGGREGAKNIQYF. DNA of the CDR3: TGTGCCAGCAGCTCAGGAGGGCGGGAGGGAGCCAAAAACATTCAGTACTTC.

The table lists this clonotype with many counts. The chain combines TRBV7-9 with TRBJ2-3; TRBD2 matches 9 bases. Germline values: CDR1 SEHNR, CDR2 FQNEAQ (reference sequence). The V segment lost 4 bases and the J segment 2 bases; nucleotides outside the gene matches: 4. The CDR3 totals 15 residues. CDR3 protein: CASSWIAGDTDTQYF. In DNA, the CDR3 is TGTGCCAGCAGCTGGATAGCGGGAGACACAGATACGCAGTATTTT.

This clonotype showed up many times. The chain recombines TRBV28 with TRBJ1-5, with a tentative D call TRBD1 (6 bases). There are 14 residues in the CDR3. Germline CDR1 and CDR2: MDHEN and SYDVKM. V was trimmed by 6 bases and J by 6 bases, leaving 15 bases between them. The CDR3 loop reads CASSPIQGVQPQHF. The CDR3 DNA follows: TGTGCCAGCAGCCCAATACAGGGAGTTCAGCCCCAGCATTTT.

There are many counts of this clonotype. The chain couples TRBV4-1 to TRBJ1-5; D ambiguous. CDR1 and CDR2 (germline): MGHRA, YSYEKL. The V end was cut by 0 bases, the J end by 10 bases, with 10 bases between. This CDR3 has 13 amino acids. CDR3 loop: CASSQDISYPQHF. The CDR3 nucleotides read TGCGCCAGCAGCCAAGATATCAGTTACCCCCAGCATTTT.

This clonotype has ten or more counts. The chain couples TRBV7-3 to TRBJ2-7, with D possibly matching TRBD2 (5 bases). Germline-derived CDR1 and CDR2 are SGHTA and FQGTGA. Trimming took 4 bases from V and 0 from J, leaving 10 bases between them. This CDR3 has 14 residues. This CDR3 reads CASSSAEDSYEQYF. CDR3 DNA: TGTGCCAGCAGCTCAGCGGAGGACTCCTACGAGCAGTACTTC.

V gene TRBV27 combines with J gene TRBJ2-7; D is perhaps TRBD2 (6 bases). The CDR3 length is 16 residues. CDR1 and CDR2 from the germline V gene are MNHEY and SMNVEV (reference sequence). The ends were cut back, 1 base at V and 0 bases at J, with 13 bases in the middle. CDR3 bases: TGTGCCAGCAGTTTATATTCGGGACTGAGCTCCTACGAGCAGTACTTC. Residues: CASSLYSGLSSYEQYF.

For this clonotype: A clone one base away is much larger, so this may be a read error. The CDR3 DNA follows: TGTGCCAGCAGCTTCACTAGCAGCGCCCACGAGCAGTACTTC. It codes for CASSFTSSAHEQYF. The chain has TRBV7-2 and TRBJ2-7, with D possibly being TRBD2 (6 bases). Trimming cost V 3 bases and J 5 bases, with 14 bases left between them. The CDR3 loop spans 14 amino acids. Germline V gene sequence: CDR1 SGHTA, CDR2 FQGNSA. Full variable domain (rest looked up from reference TRBV7-2 and TRBJ2-7): GAGVSQSPSNKVTEKGKDVELRCDPISGHTALYWYRQSLGQGLEFLIYFQGNSAPDKSGLPSDRFSAERTGGSVSTLTIQRTQQEDSAVYLCASSFTSSAHEQYFGPGTRLTVT.

Note on this clonotype: With a much larger clone just one base away, this may be a read error. The V gene is TRBV6-5, the J gene TRBJ1-5; 9 bases match TRBD1. The germline gives CDR1 MNHEY, CDR2 SVGAGI. CDR3 length equals 14 residues. CDR3 sequence (DNA): TGTGCCAGCAGTTCGGGACAGGGCAATCAGCCCCGGCATTTT. Translation gives CASSSGQGNQPRHF.

A note on this clonotype: This may come from a read error, since a much larger clone is one base off. V and J are TRBV11-2 and TRBJ2-7; no reliable D call. Trimming shortened V by 4 bases and J by 7 bases, and 11 bases separated the two germline ends. In germline, CDR1 is SGHAT, CDR2 FQNNGV. The CDR3 is 12 amino acids. The CDR3 DNA sequence: TGTGCCAGCAGCTCAGTGCCGGATGAGCAGTACTTC. Translation gives CASSSVPDEQYF.

There are many counts of this clonotype. The rearrangement uses TRBV11-2 and TRBJ2-5; D remains unclear. The CDR3 length is 12 residues. CDR1 SGHAT and CDR2 FQNNGV come from the germline V gene. Trimming took 5 bases from V and 5 from J, leaving 9 bases between them. The DNA for the CDR3 is TGTGCCAGCAGCCCAACCGGTGAGACCCAGTACTTC. Protein: CASSPTGETQYF. Full variable domain (outside the CDR3, taken from reference TRBV11-2 and TRBJ2-5): EAGVAQSPRYKIIEKRQSVAFWCNPISGHATLYWYQQILGQGPKLLIQFQNNGVVDDSQLPKDRFSAERLKGVDSTLKIQPAKLEDSAVYLCASSPTGETQYFGPGTRLLVL.

Concerning this clonotype: This could be a read error, since a much larger clone is one nucleotide away. The V gene is TRBV2, the J gene TRBJ2-7, with 7 bases aligning to TRBD2. Germline CDR1 reads SNHLY; CDR2 reads FYNNEI. The CDR3 length is 14 residues. The CDR3 DNA reads TGTGTCAGCACGTGGGGGGAGGGCCCTTACGAGCAGTACTTC. It translates to CVSTWGEGPYEQYF.

The J gene is TRBJ2-1, the V gene TRBV15; 8 bases are a match to TRBD2. Per germline, CDR1 LNHNV and CDR2 YYDKDF (reference sequence). V lost 5 bases, J lost 9 bases, and 9 bases stayed unmatched. The CDR3 has 14 amino acids. CDR3 residues: CATSVAGPGGEQFF. The DNA of the CDR3 is TGTGCCACCAGCGTAGCGGGACCTGGGGGTGAGCAGTTCTTC.

This clonotype was observed at least ten times. V is TRBV4-3 and J is TRBJ2-3, with 15 bases matching TRBD2. CDR3 length: 17 residues. Germline V gene lookup returns CDR1 LGHNA and CDR2 YSLEER. V shed 0 bases, J shed 6 bases, and the junction held 4 bases outside the gene matches. Here the CDR3 reads CASSQDGTSGGRDTQYF. DNA for the CDR3: TGCGCCAGCAGCCAAGACGGGACTAGCGGGGGGAGGGATACGCAGTATTTT.

This clonotype came up many times. The genes are TRBV6-5 and TRBJ1-2; 8 nucleotides line up with TRBD1. V shed 4 bases and J 4 bases; nucleotides not matched to a gene: 5. Per germline, CDR1 MNHEY and CDR2 SVGAGI. The CDR3 consists of 14 residues. This CDR3 is CASSLTGDLYGYTF. The CDR3 bases are TGTGCCAGCAGTTTGACAGGGGACCTCTATGGCTACACCTTC.

This clonotype showed up just a few times. It may be a read error: a sequence one base away is much more abundant. The rearrangement links TRBV4-3 to TRBJ1-1, with D unclear. Germline V gene data show CDR1 as LGHNA and CDR2 as YSLEER. This CDR3 has 16 amino acids. Trimming took 0 bases from V and 4 from J, leaving 15 bases between them. Here the CDR3 DNA reads TGCGCCAGCAGCCAAGATCCGGCGGAGATGGGCACTGAAGCTTTCTTT. This encodes CASSQDPAEMGTEAFF.

As to this clonotype: Given a much more abundant clone one base away, this may be a read error. In this CDR3 the conserved last residue, phenylalanine or tryptophan, is missing, so a read error is likely. The gene calls are TRBV6-2 or TRBV6-3 and TRBJ2-4; D may be TRBD2 (5 bases). The V gene's germline CDR1 is MNHEY and CDR2 SVGEGT. CDR3 length: 16 residues. Trimming pared 2 bases from V and 5 bases from J, leaving 16 bases between. CDR3 nucleotides: TGTGCCAGCAGTTACCCCCCGGCTAGCATCGAAAACATTCAGTACTCC. This gives the protein CASSYPPASIENIQYS.

The sample holds many counts of this clonotype. The V and J genes are TRBV10-3 and TRBJ2-2; D gene ambiguous. The CDR3 extends over 15 amino acids. Germline CDR1 is ENHRY and CDR2 is SYGVKD. V was cut by 0 bases and J by 7 bases, with 12 bases left in between. CDR3 amino acids: CAISESGVVSGELFF. DNA of the CDR3: TGTGCCATCAGTGAGTCTGGGGTCGTCAGCGGGGAGCTGTTTTTT.

This clonotype was recorded at least ten times. The V gene is TRBV7-9, the J gene TRBJ2-5; possible D gene TRBD1, 6 bases. With 1 base removed from V and 9 bases from J, the gap between germline ends came to 18 bases. The CDR3 sequence is 15 residues long. Per the germline V gene, CDR1 is SEHNR and CDR2 is FQNEAQ (reference sequence). CDR3 amino acids: CASSLEGDQSQSQYF. DNA for the CDR3: TGTGCCAGCAGCTTAGAGGGGGACCAGAGCCAGTCCCAGTACTTC.

About this clonotype: This may be a read error, as it is one base from a much larger clone. The V and J genes are TRBV28 and TRBJ2-7; TRBD2 matches at 8 bases. V dropped 4 bases and J dropped 8; count of bases not matched to a gene: 10. Germline loops: CDR1 MDHEN, CDR2 SYDVKM. The CDR3 length is 14 residues. CDR3 in amino acids: CASSSISGIGQQYF. The CDR3 DNA reads as TGTGCCAGCAGTTCCATTAGCGGGATAGGCCAGCAGTACTTC.

The table lists this clonotype with many counts. This chain uses TRBV20-1 with TRBJ2-1; 11 bases fit TRBD2. The CDR3 contains 16 residues. Germline CDR1 and CDR2: DFQATT and SNEGSKA (reference sequence). V shed 3 bases and J 4 bases; nucleotides not matched to a gene: 8. In nucleotides, the CDR3 is TGCAGTGCTAGGCGTTCCGGGACTAGCGGATACAATGAGCAGTTCTTC. Translated: CSARRSGTSGYNEQFF.

This clonotype was found a few times. A much larger clone sits a single nucleotide away, making a read error possible. The V gene is TRBV6-2 or TRBV6-3, the J gene TRBJ2-7, with D unclear. Germline V gene lookup returns CDR1 MNHEY and CDR2 SVGEGT. The CDR3 has 10 amino acids. V was cut by 11 bases and J by 0 bases, with 5 bases left in between. The CDR3, as DNA: TGTGCCGCCGTCTCCTACGAGCAGTACTTC. It codes for CAAVSYEQYF.

This clonotype was counted ten times or more. This chain connects TRBV7-2 to TRBJ2-7; TRBD2 is a possible D gene (6 bases). This CDR3 is 16 amino acids long. In germline, CDR1 is SGHTA, CDR2 FQGNSA. V lost 1 base to trimming and J lost 3 bases, with 16 bases between them. CDR3 nucleotides: TGTGCCAGCAGCTTAGGGCCCGGAGGGGTCGGCTACGAGCAGTACTTC. As protein: CASSLGPGGVGYEQYF.